The clone carrying this T cell receptor beta chain was seen ten or more times. Its antigen is not identified. The CDR3 totals 13 residues. V dropped 2 bases and J dropped 7 bases, with 13 bases sitting between them. CDR1 is SGHTS and CDR2 is YDEGEE in the germline V gene. The record originates from a study of T cells in localized non-small cell lung cancer. Study outcomes and limitations: Median about 56 top-100 tumor clones were shared with paired adjacent lung. Among the tissues sampled, uninvolved adjacent lung had the highest T cell clonality, above tumor. As only one tumor region underwent sequencing, heterogeneity remains possible.

Here immunoSEQ multiplex PCR was the method, and the copy in TCRdb shows in-frame clones only, minus some. The sample shows 40,000 to 55,000 clones, around 80% of them seen only once. Sequenced here: PBMCs, sampled before any cancer treatment. V usage is TRBV5-8 and J usage is TRBJ2-7, with D possibly matching TRBD2 (6 bases). This TCR came from a woman aged 40-69 years with stage II lung adenocarcinoma. The CDR3 DNA sequence: TGTGCCAGCAGCTTAATCCGAGGAGGGGAGCAGTACTTC. It translates to CASSLIRGGEQYF.